The T cell receptor (beta chain) described here comes from a study of T-cell memory formation after mild COVID-19. About the study: Among the donors, TCR clusters were largely specific to each donor.

The CDR3 runs to 17 residues. V was pared by 2 bases and J by 2 bases, with 10 bases of the junction left unmatched. Germline CDR1 reads PRHDT; CDR2 reads FYEKMQ (reference sequence). Constant-segment-primed 5'RACE gave TCR alpha and TCR beta cDNA libraries with sample barcodes and UMIs. Via MiXCR, TCRdb re-called the 5' RACE reads, giving one row per CDR3 protein. The sample yields just over 400,000 distinct CDR3 sequences, about 25% seen once. Points from the study as a whole: CD4+ clones that contracted lay mainly in CM and EM; CD8+ ones lay in EMRA. Clones shrinking between day 15 and 85 showed a balanced CD4/CD8 split, and those that grew later tilted toward CD4+.

This clonotype has only a few counts. Its antigen is not known. This TCR derives from an adult woman who had mild COVID-19 (a few samples of this study predate the infection). Cell type and time point are not known. The chain is built from TRBV13 and TRBJ2-3; the match to TRBD2 covers 7 bases. The specimen sequenced was PBMCs or a T cell subset sorted from them (not recorded which). The CDR3 loop is CASSLQGPAGHTDTQYF. The CDR3 DNA reads TGTGCCAGCAGCTTACAAGGGCCAGCGGGGCACACAGATACGCAGTATTTT.